This T cell receptor beta chain was recovered during a study of T-cell reconstitution after alpha-beta-depleted transplantation in children. Study-level results: T cells produced anew were the main source of T-cell counts and diversity one year after transplant.

Looked up from germline, CDR1 is SGHTA and CDR2 is FQGNSA. The ends were cut back, 5 bases at V and 0 bases at J, with 13 bases in the middle. This CDR3 spans 15 amino acids. This clonotype was seen a handful of times. The antigen is not known. Unique molecular identifiers were built into the TCRbeta library. A single record per CDR3 protein comes from TCRdb applying MiXCR to the PCR reads. The table has over 150,000 distinct CDR3 sequences, about 6% seen once. This specimen was PBMCs, taken before TCRalphabeta/CD19-depleted stem cell transplant. The chain is built from TRBV7-2 and TRBJ1-1, with TRBD1 as a possible D gene (5 bases). The receptor was derived from a girl under two years old with combined immunodeficiency, due to receive a stem cell transplant. The chain's CDR3 is CASSPGRMLNTEAFF. In DNA, the CDR3 is TGTGCCAGCAGCCCAGGGCGTATGTTGAACACTGAAGCTTTCTTT.